The 3 T cell receptor beta chains given below trace back to one sample, sequenced in a study of cytomegalovirus exposure and HLA in healthy donors. In the PCR, 60 Vbeta and 13 Jbeta primers were used. Produced via immunoSEQ multiplex PCR; TCRdb's table is partial and in-frame only. The sample yields fewer than 250,000 clones, 60% to 80% seen once. Input material: PBMCs. Receptors originate from a male donor in good health and CMV-seronegative.

This chain links TRBV5-1 with TRBJ1-1; TRBD1 is a possible D gene (5 bases). Trimming shortened V by 1 base and J by 1 base, and 8 bases separated the two germline ends. Germline V lookup: CDR1 SGHRS, CDR2 YFSETQ. The CDR3 runs 14 residues. CDR3 nucleotides: TGCGCCAGCAGCTTGCCAGGACAGAACACTGAAGCTTTCTTT. Protein: CASSLPGQNTEAFF.

V and J are TRBV10-2 and TRBJ2-3; D is unresolved. Germline V gives CDR1 WSHSY, CDR2 SAAADI. With 3 bases removed from V and 4 bases from J, the gap between germline ends came to 8 bases. The CDR3 runs to 13 residues. This CDR3 is CASSERLSDTQYF. The CDR3 nucleotides are TGCGCCAGCAGTGAAAGACTGTCAGATACGCAGTATTTT.

Turning to this clone: Distinct nucleotide sequences in the sample also encode this CDR3. The J gene is TRBJ2-5, the V gene TRBV5-1, with a weak D call TRBD1 (5 bases). V was cut by 5 bases and J by 0 bases, with 8 bases left in between. Germline V gives CDR1 SGHRS, CDR2 YFSETQ. The CDR3 runs 13 residues. The DNA for the CDR3 is TGCGCCAGCAGTCCGGACAACCAAGAGACCCAGTACTTC. It yields the protein CASSPDNQETQYF.